This paragraph reports one T cell receptor (beta chain). The CDR3 has 14 amino acids. Germline CDR1 and CDR2: SGHDT and YYEEEE. Trimming stripped 0 bases from V and 6 bases from J, with 10 bases between. The entry originates in a study of HIV-infected patients and healthy controls. The repertoire came from unfractionated whole blood and reflected all unsorted peripheral T cells. Reverse transcription used around 540 ng RNA and constant-region primers for alpha and beta. Each of the alpha and beta chains got its own library through chain-specific third strand synthesis with indices. TCRdb re-analysed the 5' RACE reads in MiXCR, keeping a single row per CDR3 protein. The sample lists around 13,000 distinct CDR3 sequences; roughly a tenth were seen once.

The chain carries TRBV5-6 and TRBJ2-1; tentatively, D is TRBD2 (5 bases). The receptor comes from an adult in good health. The sequenced sample was blood. The CDR3 nucleotides read TGTGCCAGCAGCTTGGGACTACTAATCAATGAGCAGTTCTTC. Its protein product is CASSLGLLINEQFF.